This is a list of T cell receptor beta chains from one sample in a study of CD8+CD57+ T cells in acquired aplastic anemia. From the reads, TCRdb called clonotypes with MiXCR, one entry per CDR3 protein. The data contain around 190,000 distinct CDR3 sequences, 61% of them singletons. The sequencing input was sorted CD4+, CD8+, or CD8+CD57+ T cells (not recorded which) from PBMCs. These TCRs come from a human donor in good health. The conserved cysteine and the conserved F or W are not part of the CDR3 here. The D gene is left open where the match is weak.

TRBD2	TRBJ2-3	TRBV20-1	SAIRGDGGDTQY
NA	TRBJ1-3	TRBV9	ASSPLTGFSGNTIY
NA	TRBJ2-3	TRBV6-1	ASSEARLSYTDTQY
NA	TRBJ2-5	TRBV7-2	ASSLARTEQETQY
NA	TRBJ2-7	TRBV7-8	ASSLGKSYEQY
NA	TRBJ1-1	TRBV19	ASSIHAGATEAF
TRBD2	TRBJ2-7	TRBV27	ASRGGLSYEQY
TRBD2	TRBJ2-6	TRBV10-2	ASSDRTSGGNSGANVLT
NA	TRBJ1-2	TRBV19	ASSSPPHGYT
TRBD1	TRBJ2-1	TRBV4-2	ASSQGTGLNNEQF
NA	TRBJ2-7	TRBV20-1	SARDQEPSIGY
NA	TRBJ1-2	TRBV7-9	ASRPLGDKDYGYT
NA	TRBJ2-1	TRBV12-3/TRBV12-4	ASGLSFEQF
NA	TRBJ2-6	TRBV9	ASSGPSSGANVLT
TRBD1	TRBJ1-1	TRBV5-1	ASRGTGGGFWTEAF
TRBD2	TRBJ2-1	TRBV10-3	AISWGLAGAHEQF
TRBD1	TRBJ1-6	TRBV9	ASSVGTGLSPLH
NA	TRBJ2-7	TRBV5-4	ASRPERGVGAAYEQY
NA	TRBJ1-1	TRBV7-2	ASSLNSAMNTEAF
TRBD1	TRBJ1-6	TRBV19	ASSDRGSYNSPLH
TRBD2	TRBJ2-2	TRBV11-2	ASSLTLGLAGGGLPGELF
TRBD2	TRBJ2-3	TRBV10-3	AISENGGGTDTQY
NA	TRBJ2-7	TRBV7-9	ASSYSIGREQY
NA	TRBJ2-1	TRBV10-2	ASSERGPGPRSYNEQF
NA	TRBJ1-2	TRBV29-1	SGLTALGYT
NA	TRBJ2-3	TRBV9	ASSPLGTSWRDTQY
NA	TRBJ1-2	TRBV24-1	ATSDIRERNGYT
NA	TRBJ2-5	TRBV7-8	ASSDHRVAGETQY
TRBD1	TRBJ2-7	TRBV20-1	SASPLHRGPYEQY
TRBD1	TRBJ2-7	TRBV20-1	SARDRTGEQY
NA	TRBJ2-3	TRBV20-1	SAASIWGETLSTDTQY
NA	TRBJ2-1	TRBV9	ASRIRNEQF
TRBD1	TRBJ2-2	TRBV9	ASSTRPETGPGELF
NA	TRBJ2-7	TRBV20-1	SARDLTGPQEQY
NA	TRBJ1-1	TRBV4-1	ASSQEDGRRGTEAF
NA	TRBJ2-7	TRBV7-2	ASSSLARTTYEQY
TRBD1	TRBJ2-5	TRBV29-1	SGETGNYNEQY
TRBD1	TRBJ1-6	TRBV7-9	ATRGGQGRYSYEQY
TRBD1	TRBJ1-2	TRBV6-5	ASRRQGVDYGYT
NA	TRBJ2-2	TRBV6-1	ASSLSTPPSPAAYTGELF
TRBD1	TRBJ2-7	TRBV6-2/TRBV6-3	ASSLGTAYSYEQY
TRBD2	TRBJ2-7	TRBV5-1	ASRRRTSGYEQY
NA	TRBJ1-2	TRBV24-1	ATSDRYGYT
NA	TRBJ1-2	TRBV15	ATSIPDRYGYT
NA	TRBJ2-5	TRBV5-1	ASRQNSQETQY
NA	TRBJ1-1	TRBV7-9	ASSLSGQTRPLAF